This T cell receptor (beta chain) originates from a study of cytomegalovirus exposure and HLA in healthy donors. The junction had 5 bases not matched to a gene; V was cut back by 8 bases and J by 5 bases. The CDR3 extends over 13 amino acids. CDR1 and CDR2 from the germline V gene are MDHEN and SYDVKM. A remark on this clone: What it binds is not known.

Findings of the study overall: In presence/absence analyses, roughly uniform sequencing depth across donors was assumed. The classifier reportedly diagnosed cytomegalovirus status with high sensitivity and specificity.

PCR was performed using 60 Vbeta and 13 Jbeta primers. TCRdb keeps only in-frame clones here, not all; method: immunoSEQ multiplex PCR. This table holds under 90,000 clones, about nine tenths found once. Sequencing used PBMCs. The rearrangement joins TRBV28 to TRBJ1-4; 7 bases align to TRBD1. This clonotype was sampled from a man between 18 and 29 years old in good health and CMV-seronegative. The CDR3 bases are TGTGCCAGCCAGGGGGACTTAAATGAAAAACTGTTTTTT. Encoded protein: CASQGDLNEKLFF.